This T cell receptor (beta chain) was obtained from a study of Graves' ophthalmopathy and Graves' hyperthyroidism. Findings of the study overall: Prediction of ophthalmopathy progression reached 70.59% sensitivity and approximately 75% specificity.

RNA transcripts were the source from which TCR beta CDR3 regions were amplified. The workflow started with a first-round RT-PCR run with HTBI primers and then moved on to a second-round multiplex PCR. TCRdb called the multiplex PCR reads again in MiXCR, with one record for every CDR3 protein. The table lists hundreds of thousands of distinct CDR3 sequences, about 24% of them singletons, with about 6.6% in the top ten. CDR1 is GTSNPN and CDR2 is SVGIG in the germline V gene (reference sequence). The CDR3 is made up of 12 amino acids. V shed 2 bases and J shed 4 bases, with 6 bases lying between them. This clonotype was observed many times. What it binds is not known.

The genes are TRBV30 and TRBJ1-3; D is unclear. Sequenced input: peripheral blood. This TCR was recovered from a woman aged 18-29 years with stable Graves' hyperthyroidism. Some clones in this sample may be carry-over from other donors' samples. This chain's CDR3 is CAWSTAGNTIYF. The CDR3 DNA reads as TGTGCCTGGAGTACTGCGGGAAACACCATATATTTT.